A single sample is the source of the 18 T cell receptor beta chains below, sequenced in a study of blood T cell repertoires in COVID-19. Only in-frame clones appear in the TCRdb table, and some are missing; sequencing was by immunoSEQ multiplex PCR. The table has more than 200,000 clones, about 80% seen once. The material sequenced was peripheral blood. The receptors originated from an elderly man with acute or convalescent COVID-19.

The chain combines TRBV7-9 with TRBJ1-2; D gene ambiguous. Per germline, CDR1 SEHNR and CDR2 FQNEAQ (reference sequence). The V and J ends lost 3 bases and 8 bases respectively, with 10 bases between them. The CDR3 length is 12 residues. CDR3 DNA: TGTGCCAGCAGCTTCGAGAGCGAGGGCTACACCTTC. The encoded protein is CASSFESEGYTF. Combining the CDR3 with reference TRBV7-9 and TRBJ1-2 gives the whole variable domain DTGVSQNPRHKITKRGQNVTFRCDPISEHNRLYWYRQTLGQGPEFLTYFQNEAQLEKSRLLSDRFSAERPKGSFSTLEIQRTEQGDSAMYLCASSFESEGYTFGSGTRLTVV.

The gene calls are TRBV2 and TRBJ1-2; TRBD1 agrees at 7 bases. Germline-derived CDR1 and CDR2 are SNHLY and FYNNEI. Unmatched junction bases numbered 2, after V lost 5 bases and J lost 2 bases. This CDR3 is built from 13 residues. CDR3 loop: CASSQTGNYGYTF. The CDR3 DNA reads TGTGCCAGCAGTCAGACAGGGAACTATGGCTACACCTTC.

This clone was found once. The rearrangement uses TRBV27 and TRBJ1-2, with D unclear. The V gene lost 3 bases and the J gene lost 8 bases, with 16 bases spanning the gap. The V gene's germline CDR1 is MNHEY and CDR2 SMNVEV (reference sequence). The CDR3 spans 14 residues. The CDR3 nucleotides read TGTGCCAGCAGTTTGAGGGTCCCTGCCGAAGGCTACACCTTC. Protein sequence: CASSLRVPAEGYTF.

The rearrangement links TRBV28 to TRBJ1-5, with 10 positions matching TRBD1. The CDR3 runs 15 residues. The V and J ends lost 4 bases and 6 bases, in that order; junction bases with no gene match: 6. Germline V gene data show CDR1 as MDHEN and CDR2 as SYDVKM. CDR3 in amino acids: CASSWGQGRSQPQHF. CDR3 nucleotide sequence: TGTGCCAGCAGTTGGGGACAGGGGAGAAGTCAGCCCCAGCATTTT.

This sequence joins TRBV5-1 and TRBJ1-2, with D possibly TRBD1 on 5 matching bases. The length of the CDR3 is 18 residues. V gave up 7 bases and J gave up 0 bases, with 25 bases separating them. Germline V CDR1 and CDR2: SGHRS, YFSETQ. The CDR3 loop reads CASRPMGGDLSPNYGYTF. The CDR3 nucleotides are TGCGCCAGCCGCCCCATGGGGGGAGATTTAAGCCCTAACTATGGCTACACCTTC.

This clone was counted a single time. This sequence joins TRBV19 and TRBJ1-2; 7 positions agree with TRBD1. The CDR3 consists of 11 residues. Germline CDR1 and CDR2: LNHDA and SQIVND (reference sequence). The V segment lost 9 bases and the J segment 9 bases; nucleotides outside the gene matches: 7. The CDR3 here is CASRQGNSYTF. CDR3 sequence (DNA): TGTGCCAGCCGACAGGGAAATAGCTACACCTTC.

The chain has TRBV18 and TRBJ2-5; no clear D. Trimming removed 4 bases at V and 2 bases at J, with 11 bases between. The germline V gene encodes CDR1 KGHSH and CDR2 LQKENI. This CDR3 comprises 14 residues. The CDR3 is CASSHLLLQETQYF. CDR3 nucleotides: TGTGCCAGCTCACATCTCCTCTTACAAGAGACCCAGTACTTC.

This chain joins TRBV5-1 and TRBJ1-5; weak D call: TRBD1 (5 bases). With 0 bases removed from V and 2 bases from J, the gap between germline ends came to 9 bases. Looked up from germline, CDR1 is SGHRS and CDR2 is YFSETQ. The CDR3 runs to 15 residues. The CDR3 nucleotides read TGCGCCAGCAGCTTGGACCCGGGGGGCAATCAGCCCCAGCATTTT. This translates into CASSLDPGGNQPQHF.

As DNA, the CDR3 is TGTGCCAGCAGCAATAGCAGGGGGCGGATGGTGCGACTGTTTTTT. Protein: CASSNSRGRMVRLFF. The V gene is TRBV28, the J gene TRBJ1-4; 8 bases map to TRBD1. CDR3 length: 15 residues. CDR1 is MDHEN, CDR2 SYDVKM, per germline. V shed 6 bases and J 13 bases; nucleotides not matched to a gene: 16. The full variable domain, rest sourced from reference TRBV28 and TRBJ1-4, is DVKVTQSSRYLVKRTGEKVFLECVQDMDHENMFWYRQDPGLGLRLIYFSYDVKMKEKGDIPEGYSVSREKKERFSLILESASTNQTSMYLCASSNSRGRMVRLFFGSGTQLSVL.

The V gene is TRBV10-3, the J gene TRBJ2-2; 9 bases are a match to TRBD1. The CDR3 has 15 residues. CDR1 ENHRY and CDR2 SYGVKD come from the germline V gene. The V gene end was trimmed by 10 bases and the J gene end by 0 bases; junction bases not matched to a gene: 6. For the CDR3, the DNA is TGTGCCACCATGGGGACAGGGACGAACACCGGGGAGCTGTTTTTT. It yields the protein CATMGTGTNTGELFF.

V gene TRBV10-1 combines with J gene TRBJ1-1, with a possible D match to TRBD1 (6 bases). The CDR3 loop spans 12 amino acids. With 5 bases removed from V and 4 bases from J, the gap between germline ends came to 8 bases. Germline CDR1 and CDR2: WNHNN and SYGVQD (reference sequence). Written as DNA, the CDR3 is TGCGCCAGCAGTCCGGACAGCACTGAAGCTTTCTTT. Its translation: CASSPDSTEAFF.

This rearrangement joins TRBV25-1 to TRBJ1-4; TRBD1 aligns across 9 bases. The germline V gene has CDR1 MGHDK and CDR2 SYGVNS. The CDR3 consists of 14 residues. The junction had 5 bases not matched to a gene; V was cut back by 4 bases and J by 8 bases. Written as DNA, the CDR3 is TGTGCCAGCAGTGGCTGGACAGGGGAGGAAAAACTGTTTTTT. Protein: CASSGWTGEEKLFF. Using reference TRBV25-1 and TRBJ1-4 for the parts outside the CDR3, the full variable domain is EADIYQTPRYLVIGTGKKITLECSQTMGHDKMYWYQQDPGMELHLIHYSYGVNSTEKGDLSSESTVSRIRTEHFPLTLESARPSHTSQYLCASSGWTGEEKLFFGSGTQLSVL.

V gene TRBV6-5 combines with J gene TRBJ1-6, with TRBD1 identical over 7 bases. The V segment lost 10 bases and the J segment 8 bases; nucleotides outside the gene matches: 8. CDR1 is MNHEY, CDR2 SVGAGI, per germline. The CDR3 is made up of 13 amino acids. The CDR3: CATKTGSDSPLHF. The DNA of the CDR3 is TGTGCCACCAAGACAGGGTCGGATTCACCCCTCCACTTT.

The V gene is TRBV2, the J gene TRBJ2-4, with 7 nucleotides matching TRBD1. Germline V gene sequence: CDR1 SNHLY, CDR2 FYNNEI. CDR3 size: 15 residues. Trimming took 7 bases from V and 0 from J; bases not matched to a gene: 6. The DNA of the CDR3 is TGTGCCAGCACAAGGGGGCTAGCAGCCAAAAACATTCAGTACTTC. This encodes CASTRGLAAKNIQYF.

This chain links TRBV7-2 with TRBJ2-7; 8 bases match TRBD2. V was clipped by 6 bases and J by 1 base; unmatched bases: 8. Germline V gene data show CDR1 as SGHTA and CDR2 as FQGNSA. The CDR3 runs 15 residues. The CDR3 here is CASRRDGRASYEQYF. CDR3 bases: TGTGCCAGCAGGCGGGACGGGAGGGCTTCCTACGAGCAGTACTTC.

The CDR3 bases are TGTGCCAGCAGCAACAGAGGGACAGTCGGCTCACCCCTCCACTTT. Its translation: CASSNRGTVGSPLHF. This chain links TRBV7-2 with TRBJ1-6; 7 positions match TRBD1. Trimming at V came to 5 bases and at J to 10 bases, leaving 11 bases not matched to a gene. The V gene's germline CDR1 is SGHTA and CDR2 FQGNSA. The CDR3 runs 15 residues.

The chain recombines TRBV3-1 (or the pseudogene TRBV3-2) with TRBJ2-2; D remains unclear. The CDR3 is 14 amino acids. The V end was cut by 3 bases, the J end by 6 bases, with 11 bases between. Germline assignment: CDR1 LGHDT and CDR2 YNNKEL (reference sequence). CDR3 loop: CASSQMASAGELFF. For the CDR3, the DNA is TGTGCCAGCAGCCAGATGGCCTCTGCCGGGGAGCTGTTTTTT.

This clone has only a few counts. J is TRBJ1-1 and V is TRBV9; D is unclear. The V end was cut by 7 bases, the J end by 1 base, with 11 bases between. The length of the CDR3 is 13 residues. CDR1 is SGDLS and CDR2 is YYNGEE in the germline V gene. The CDR3: CASRRGSNTEAFF. CDR3 bases: TGTGCCAGCCGGCGAGGGTCGAACACTGAAGCTTTCTTT.